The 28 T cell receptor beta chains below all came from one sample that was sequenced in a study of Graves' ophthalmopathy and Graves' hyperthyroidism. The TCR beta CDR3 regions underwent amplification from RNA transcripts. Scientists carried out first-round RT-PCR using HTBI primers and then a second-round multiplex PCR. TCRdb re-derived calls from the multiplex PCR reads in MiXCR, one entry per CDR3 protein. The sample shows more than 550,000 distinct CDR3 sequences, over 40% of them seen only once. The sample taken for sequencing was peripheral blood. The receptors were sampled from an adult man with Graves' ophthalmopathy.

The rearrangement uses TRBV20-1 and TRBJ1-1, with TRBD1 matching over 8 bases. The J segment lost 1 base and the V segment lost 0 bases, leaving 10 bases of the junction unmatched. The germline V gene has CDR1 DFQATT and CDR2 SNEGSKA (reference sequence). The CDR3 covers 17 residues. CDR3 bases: TGCAGTGCTAGAGATCCACTCCGGGACAGGAGGAACACTGAAGCTTTCTTT. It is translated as CSARDPLRDRRNTEAFF.

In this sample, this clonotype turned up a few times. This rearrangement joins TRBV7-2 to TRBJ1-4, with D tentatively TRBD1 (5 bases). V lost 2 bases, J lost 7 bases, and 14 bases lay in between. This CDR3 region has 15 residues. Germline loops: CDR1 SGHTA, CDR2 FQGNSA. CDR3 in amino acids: CASSLPGTEGEKLFF. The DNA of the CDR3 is TGTGCCAGCAGCTTACCCGGGACCGAGGGTGAAAAACTGTTTTTT.

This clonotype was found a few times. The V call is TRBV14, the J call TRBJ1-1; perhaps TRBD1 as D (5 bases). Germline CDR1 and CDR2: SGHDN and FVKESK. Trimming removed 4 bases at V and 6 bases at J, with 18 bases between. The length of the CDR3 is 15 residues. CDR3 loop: CASSLGDRGGAEAFF. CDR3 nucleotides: TGTGCCAGCAGCCTCGGGGATAGGGGAGGCGCTGAAGCTTTCTTT.

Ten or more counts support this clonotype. CDR3 sequence: CATSDLRAQPQHF. The CDR3 nucleotides are TGTGCCACCAGTGATTTGCGGGCTCAGCCCCAGCATTTT. The V and J genes are TRBV24-1 and TRBJ1-5, with D uncertain. Looked up from germline, CDR1 is KGHDR and CDR2 is SFDVKD. This CDR3 is built from 13 residues. Trimming removed 0 bases from V and 6 bases from J, with 5 bases in between.

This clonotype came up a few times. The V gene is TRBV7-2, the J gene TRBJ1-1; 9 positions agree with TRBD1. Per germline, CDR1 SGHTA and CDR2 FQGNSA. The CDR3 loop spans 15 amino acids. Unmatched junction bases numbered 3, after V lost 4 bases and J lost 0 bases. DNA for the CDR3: TGTGCCAGCAGCTGGGGGACAGGGATGAACACTGAAGCTTTCTTT. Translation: CASSWGTGMNTEAFF.

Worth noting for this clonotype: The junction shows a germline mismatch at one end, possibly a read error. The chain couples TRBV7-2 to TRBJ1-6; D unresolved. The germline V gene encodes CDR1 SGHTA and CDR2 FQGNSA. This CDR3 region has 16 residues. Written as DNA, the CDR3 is TGTGCCGGCAGCCTACACTCTCCCGATAGGCCTTCACCCCTCCACTTT. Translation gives CAGSLHSPDRPSPLHF.

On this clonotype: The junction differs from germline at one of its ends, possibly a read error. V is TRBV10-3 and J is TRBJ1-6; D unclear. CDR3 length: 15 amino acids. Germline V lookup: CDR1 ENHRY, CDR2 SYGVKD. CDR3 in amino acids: CASSYRPRDNSPLHF. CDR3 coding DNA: TGTGCCAGCAGTTATCGGCCTCGGGATAATTCACCCCTCCACTTT.

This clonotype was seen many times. The CDR3 loop reads CASSPAGGPVFSYGYTF. The DNA of the CDR3 is TGTGCCAGCAGCCCAGCCGGGGGGCCGGTCTTTAGCTATGGCTACACCTTC. This chain links TRBV7-9 with TRBJ1-2; D perhaps matches TRBD1 (6 bases). The CDR3 runs to 17 residues. V was cut by 5 bases and J by 4 bases, with 23 bases left in between. The germline gives CDR1 SEHNR, CDR2 FQNEAQ (reference sequence).

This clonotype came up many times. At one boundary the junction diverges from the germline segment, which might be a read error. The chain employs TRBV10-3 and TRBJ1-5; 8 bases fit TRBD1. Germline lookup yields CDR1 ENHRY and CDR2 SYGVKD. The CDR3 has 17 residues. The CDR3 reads CASSWVSDRADNQPQHF. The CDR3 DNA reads TGTGCCAGCAGTTGGGTCTCGGACAGGGCTGACAATCAGCCCCAGCATTTT.

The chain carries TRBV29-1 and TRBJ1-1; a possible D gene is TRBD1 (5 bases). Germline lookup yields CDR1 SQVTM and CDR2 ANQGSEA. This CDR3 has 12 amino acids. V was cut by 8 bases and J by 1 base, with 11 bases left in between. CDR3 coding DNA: TGCAGCTTATCAGGGTCGAACACTGAAGCTTTCTTT. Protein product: CSLSGSNTEAFF.

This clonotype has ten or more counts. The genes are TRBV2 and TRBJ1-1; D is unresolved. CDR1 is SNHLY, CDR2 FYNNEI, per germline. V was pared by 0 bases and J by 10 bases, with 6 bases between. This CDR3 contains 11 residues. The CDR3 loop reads CASSEAGVAFF. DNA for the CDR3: TGTGCCAGCAGTGAAGCTGGCGTAGCTTTCTTT.

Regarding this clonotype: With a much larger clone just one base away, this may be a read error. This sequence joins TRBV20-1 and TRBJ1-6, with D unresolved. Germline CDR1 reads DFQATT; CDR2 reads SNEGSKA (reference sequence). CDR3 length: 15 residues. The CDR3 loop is CSARDIGKGNSLLHF. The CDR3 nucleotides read TGCAGTGCTAGAGATATCGGCAAGGGTAATTCACTCCTCCACTTT.

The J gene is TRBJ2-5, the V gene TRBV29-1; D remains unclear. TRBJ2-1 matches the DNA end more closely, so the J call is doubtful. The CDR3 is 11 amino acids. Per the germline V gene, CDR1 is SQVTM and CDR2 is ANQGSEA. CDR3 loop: CSVEIVNEQFF. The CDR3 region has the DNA TGCAGCGTTGAAATAGTGAATGAGCAGTTCTTC.

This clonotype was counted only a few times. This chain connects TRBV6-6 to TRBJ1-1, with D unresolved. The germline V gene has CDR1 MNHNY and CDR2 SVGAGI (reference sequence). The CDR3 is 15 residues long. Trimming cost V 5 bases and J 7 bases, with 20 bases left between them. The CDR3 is CASSTGRVIGGEAFF. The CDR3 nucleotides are TGTGCCAGCAGTACCGGAAGGGTAATCGGAGGTGAAGCTTTCTTT.

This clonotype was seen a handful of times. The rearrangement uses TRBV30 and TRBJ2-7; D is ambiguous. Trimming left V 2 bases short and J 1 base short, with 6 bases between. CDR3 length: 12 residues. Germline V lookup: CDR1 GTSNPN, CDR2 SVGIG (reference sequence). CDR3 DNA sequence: TGTGCCTGGAGTTTCTCGTCCTACGAGCAGTACTTC. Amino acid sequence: CAWSFSSYEQYF. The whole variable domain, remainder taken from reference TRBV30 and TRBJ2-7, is SQTIHQWPATLVQPVGSPLSLECTVEGTSNPNLYWYRQAAGRGLQLLFYSVGIGQISSEVPQNLSASRPQDRQFILSSKKLLLSDSGFYLCAWSFSSYEQYFGPGTRLTVT.

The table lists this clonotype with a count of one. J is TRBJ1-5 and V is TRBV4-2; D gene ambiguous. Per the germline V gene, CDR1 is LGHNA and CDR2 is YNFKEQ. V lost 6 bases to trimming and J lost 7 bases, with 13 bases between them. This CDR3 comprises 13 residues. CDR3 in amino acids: CASSAGARQPQHF. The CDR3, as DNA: TGTGCCAGCAGTGCGGGAGCGAGGCAGCCCCAGCATTTT.

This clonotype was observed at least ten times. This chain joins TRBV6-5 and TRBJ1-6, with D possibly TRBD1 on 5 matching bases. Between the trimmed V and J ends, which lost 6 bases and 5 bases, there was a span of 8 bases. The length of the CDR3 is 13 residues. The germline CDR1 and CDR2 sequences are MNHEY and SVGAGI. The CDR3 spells CASRPQDNSPLHF. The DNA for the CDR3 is TGTGCCAGCAGACCACAGGATAATTCACCCCTCCACTTT.

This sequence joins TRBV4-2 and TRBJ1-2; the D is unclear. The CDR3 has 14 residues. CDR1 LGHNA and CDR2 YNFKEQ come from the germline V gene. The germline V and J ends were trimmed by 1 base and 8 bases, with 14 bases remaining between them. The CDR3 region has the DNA TGTGCCAGCAGCCAAGCGGCAGACCCTAAGGGCTACACCTTC. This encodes CASSQAADPKGYTF.

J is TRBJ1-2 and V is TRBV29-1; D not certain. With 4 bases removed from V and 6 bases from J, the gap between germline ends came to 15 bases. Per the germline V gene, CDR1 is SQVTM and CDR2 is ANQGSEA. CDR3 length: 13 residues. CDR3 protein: CSVGHPGGHGYTF. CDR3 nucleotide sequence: TGCAGCGTTGGTCACCCGGGCGGACATGGCTACACCTTC.

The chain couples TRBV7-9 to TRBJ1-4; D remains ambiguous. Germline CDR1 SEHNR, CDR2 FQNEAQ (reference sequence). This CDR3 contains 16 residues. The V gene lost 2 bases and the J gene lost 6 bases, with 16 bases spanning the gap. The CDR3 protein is CASSLKSGKRDEKLFF. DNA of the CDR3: TGTGCCAGCAGCTTAAAATCCGGTAAAAGGGATGAAAAACTGTTTTTT.

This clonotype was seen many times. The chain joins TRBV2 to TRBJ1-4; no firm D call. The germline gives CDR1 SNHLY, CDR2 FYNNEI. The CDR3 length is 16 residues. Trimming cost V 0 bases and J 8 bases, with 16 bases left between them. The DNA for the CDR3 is TGTGCCAGCAGTGAAGCGGCGGCGGTCGGGTGGGAAAAACTGTTTTTT. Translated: CASSEAAAVGWEKLFF.

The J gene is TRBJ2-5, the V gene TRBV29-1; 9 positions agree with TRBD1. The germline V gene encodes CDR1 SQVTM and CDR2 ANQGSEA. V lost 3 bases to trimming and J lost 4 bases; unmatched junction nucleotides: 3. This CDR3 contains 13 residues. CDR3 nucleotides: TGCAGCGTTGAGAACAGGGGGCGAGAGACCCAGTACTTC. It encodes CSVENRGRETQYF.

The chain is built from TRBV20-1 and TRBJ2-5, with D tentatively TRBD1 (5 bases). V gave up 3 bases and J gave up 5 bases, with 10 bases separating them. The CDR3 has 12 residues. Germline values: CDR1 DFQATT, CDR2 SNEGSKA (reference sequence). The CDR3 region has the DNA TGCAGTGCTAGTAGGGGTAGGGAGACCCAGTACTTC. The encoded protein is CSASRGRETQYF.

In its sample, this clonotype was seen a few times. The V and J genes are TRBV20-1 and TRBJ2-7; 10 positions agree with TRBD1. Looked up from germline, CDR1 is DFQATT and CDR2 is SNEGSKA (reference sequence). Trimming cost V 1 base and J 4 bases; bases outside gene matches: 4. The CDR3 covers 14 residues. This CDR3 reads CSARARDRGYEQYF. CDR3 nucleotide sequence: TGCAGTGCTAGAGCCCGGGACAGGGGTTACGAGCAGTACTTC.

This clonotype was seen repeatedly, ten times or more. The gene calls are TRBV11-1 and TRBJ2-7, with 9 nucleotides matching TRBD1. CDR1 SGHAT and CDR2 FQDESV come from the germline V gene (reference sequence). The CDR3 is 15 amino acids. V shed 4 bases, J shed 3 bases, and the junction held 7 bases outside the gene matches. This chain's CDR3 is CASSSPGQGIYEQYF. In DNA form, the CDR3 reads TGTGCCAGCAGCTCACCGGGACAGGGAATCTACGAGCAGTACTTC.

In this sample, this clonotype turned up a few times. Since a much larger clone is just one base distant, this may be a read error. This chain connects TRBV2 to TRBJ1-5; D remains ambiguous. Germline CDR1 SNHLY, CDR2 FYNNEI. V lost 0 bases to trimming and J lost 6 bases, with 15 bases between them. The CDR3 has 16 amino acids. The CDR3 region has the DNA TGTGCCAGCAGTGAAGCGCCTGGGGTTATTAGTCAGCCCCAGCATTTT. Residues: CASSEAPGVISQPQHF.

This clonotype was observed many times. The CDR3 sequence is CSATRSSEQYF. The DNA for the CDR3 is TGCAGCGCCACTAGGTCGTCCGAGCAGTACTTC. The chain uses TRBV29-1 and TRBJ2-7, with a possible D match to TRBD2 (5 bases). Between the trimmed V and J ends, which lost 7 bases and 6 bases, there was a span of 13 bases. The CDR3 spans 11 residues. CDR1 SQVTM and CDR2 ANQGSEA come from the germline V gene.

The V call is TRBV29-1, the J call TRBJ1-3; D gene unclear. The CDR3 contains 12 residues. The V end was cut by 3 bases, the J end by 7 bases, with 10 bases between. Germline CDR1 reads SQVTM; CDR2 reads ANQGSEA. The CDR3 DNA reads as TGCAGCGTTGAGCTCGGGCCGAACACCATATATTTT. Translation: CSVELGPNTIYF.